A single sample gave rise to the 31 T cell receptor beta chains below, sequenced in a study of blood T cell repertoires in COVID-19. Data came from immunoSEQ multiplex PCR; TCRdb stores just in-frame clones and leaves some out. The sample has about 370,000 clones, 85% to 90% seen once. Material: PBMCs or T cells enriched from blood (not recorded which). The receptor set was obtained from a young man who had recovered from COVID-19.

A few counts support this clone. The rearrangement uses TRBV2 and TRBJ2-1; D gene uncertain. Trimming took 2 bases from V and 8 from J, leaving 7 bases between them. CDR1 and CDR2 (germline): SNHLY, FYNNEI. This CDR3 comprises 12 residues. The CDR3 sequence is CASSEQYDEQFF. As DNA, the CDR3 is TGTGCCAGCAGTGAACAGTACGATGAGCAGTTCTTC. The full variable domain, with the rest looked up from reference TRBV2 and TRBJ2-1, is EPEVTQTPSHQVTQMGQEVILRCVPISNHLYFYWYRQILGQKVEFLVSFYNNEISEKSEIFDDQFSVERPDGSNFTLKIRSTKLEDSAMYFCASSEQYDEQFFGPGTRLTVL.

The chain carries TRBV20-1 and TRBJ1-1; D is possibly TRBD1 (6 bases). Trimming pared 0 bases from V and 10 bases from J, leaving 9 bases between. Looked up from germline, CDR1 is DFQATT and CDR2 is SNEGSKA (reference sequence). The CDR3 consists of 11 residues. CDR3 in amino acids: CSARDPQGAFF. As DNA, the CDR3 is TGCAGTGCTAGAGATCCACAGGGAGCTTTCTTT.

This chain links TRBV9 with TRBJ1-1; D is unresolved. From germline, CDR1 is SGDLS and CDR2 YYNGEE. This CDR3 is 15 amino acids long. Trimming left V 0 bases short and J 3 bases short, with 12 bases between. For the CDR3, the DNA is TGTGCCAGCAGCGTAGACGTGGGTCGGGACACTGAAGCTTTCTTT. It is translated as CASSVDVGRDTEAFF.

The V call is TRBV4-1, the J call TRBJ1-3, with 7 bases identical to TRBD1. This CDR3 is 14 amino acids long. CDR1 is MGHRA and CDR2 is YSYEKL in the germline V gene. The trim removed 6 bases at V and 1 base at J, leaving 3 bases unmatched. CDR3 sequence reads: CASRRQGSGNTIYF. The CDR3 DNA sequence: TGCGCCAGCAGAAGACAGGGATCTGGAAACACCATATATTTT.

This clone was observed a single time. The genes are TRBV5-6 and TRBJ2-5; no definite D call. This CDR3 region has 12 residues. Looked up from germline, CDR1 is SGHDT and CDR2 is YYEEEE. Trimming stripped 4 bases from V and 0 bases from J, with 4 bases between. CDR3 DNA sequence: TGTGCCAGCAGCAACTACCAAGAGACCCAGTACTTC. Translated, it gives CASSNYQETQYF.

The chain is built from TRBV2 and TRBJ1-5; 8 nucleotides align to TRBD1. The ends lost 3 bases at V and 5 bases at J; junction bases unmatched: 3. The CDR3 contains 14 residues. Germline loops: CDR1 SNHLY, CDR2 FYNNEI. In nucleotides, the CDR3 is TGTGCCAGCAGTGAGGGCAGGGGGCATCAGCCCCAGCATTTT. This sequence encodes CASSEGRGHQPQHF.

This clone has just a few counts. The CDR3 DNA reads TGTGCCAGCAGTGCGGGAGCCACAGATACGCAGTATTTT. Protein: CASSAGATDTQYF. The J gene is TRBJ2-3, the V gene TRBV6-4; a possible D gene is TRBD2 (6 bases). V shed 4 bases and J shed 2 bases, with 7 bases lying between them. CDR1 and CDR2 from the germline V gene are MRHNA and SNTAGT. This CDR3 is built from 13 residues.

The chain joins TRBV6-2 or TRBV6-3 to TRBJ2-7; TRBD1 matches at 8 bases. This CDR3 has 13 amino acids. After removal of 5 bases from V and 9 bases from J, the junction contained 9 bases not matched to a gene. CDR1 and CDR2 (germline): MNHEY, SVGEGT. CDR3 nucleotide sequence: TGTGCCAGCAGTCACCGGACAGGGATCGGGCAGTACTTC. It specifies CASSHRTGIGQYF.

The V call is TRBV7-2, the J call TRBJ1-6; tentative D call: TRBD1 (5 bases). The germline V gene has CDR1 SGHTA and CDR2 FQGNSA. The CDR3 spans 15 residues. V was trimmed by 0 bases and J by 6 bases, leaving 9 bases between them. The CDR3 bases are TGTGCCAGCAGCTTAGCGAATGGGGCTAATTCACCCCTCCACTTT. The encoded protein is CASSLANGANSPLHF.

The chain has TRBV28 and TRBJ2-5, with D possibly being TRBD1 (5 bases). V lost 3 bases and J 2 bases, leaving 10 bases between the germline ends. Germline V gene data show CDR1 as MDHEN and CDR2 as SYDVKM. There are 14 residues in the CDR3. CDR3 sequence reads: CASSFLGPQETQYF. DNA of the CDR3: TGTGCCAGCAGTTTCTTGGGGCCTCAAGAGACCCAGTACTTC.

The chain is built from TRBV7-9 and TRBJ1-2, with D hard to call. The CDR3 has 13 residues. With 5 bases removed from V and 4 bases from J, the gap between germline ends came to 11 bases. The germline V gene has CDR1 SEHNR and CDR2 FQNEAQ (reference sequence). This CDR3 is CASSPAETYGYTF. The CDR3 bases are TGTGCCAGCAGCCCCGCGGAGACCTATGGCTACACCTTC.

This chain uses TRBV28 with TRBJ1-4, with a weak D call TRBD1 (5 bases). Germline CDR1 is MDHEN and CDR2 is SYDVKM. The CDR3 covers 12 residues. V was pared by 5 bases and J by 13 bases, with 14 bases between. The CDR3 sequence is CASSTSRQLLFF. The CDR3 DNA sequence: TGTGCCAGCAGTACCAGCAGACAGCTACTGTTTTTT.

The J gene is TRBJ1-3, the V gene TRBV19, with D possibly matching TRBD1 (5 bases). The CDR3 consists of 16 residues. The V end was cut by 6 bases, the J end by 6 bases, with 21 bases between. Germline loops: CDR1 LNHDA, CDR2 SQIVND (reference sequence). The CDR3 coding sequence is TGTGCCAGTAGCCCACTAACAGGAGCAGAAAAAAACACCATATATTTT. Encoded protein: CASSPLTGAEKNTIYF. Looking up the rest from reference TRBV19 and TRBJ1-3 gives the full variable domain: DGGITQSPKYLFRKEGQNVTLSCEQNLNHDAMYWYRQDPGQGLRLIYYSQIVNDFQKGDIAEGYSVSREKKESFPLTVTSAQKNPTAFYLCASSPLTGAEKNTIYFGEGSWLTVV.

J is TRBJ1-2 and V is TRBV5-1; maybe TRBD1 (6 bases). Trimming pared 0 bases from V and 1 base from J, leaving 16 bases between. Germline CDR1 SGHRS, CDR2 YFSETQ. The CDR3 is made up of 17 amino acids. CDR3 bases: TGCGCCAGCAGCTTGGATGGGGGGGCGATGGATAACTATGGCTACACCTTC. This codes for CASSLDGGAMDNYGYTF.

This clone was detected a few times. The chain joins TRBV27 to TRBJ2-1, with 11 bases aligning to TRBD2. The CDR3 extends over 16 amino acids. V gave up 5 bases and J gave up 4 bases; unmatched junction bases: 7. The V gene's germline CDR1 is MNHEY and CDR2 SMNVEV (reference sequence). For the CDR3, the DNA is TGTGCCAGCAGTCGGTTAGCGGGAGGGCCGTACAATGAGCAGTTCTTC. This sequence encodes CASSRLAGGPYNEQFF.

V gene TRBV11-2 combines with J gene TRBJ1-1, with D possibly TRBD1 on 5 matching bases. Trimming took 5 bases from V and 4 from J, leaving 14 bases between them. The CDR3 consists of 14 residues. CDR1 SGHAT and CDR2 FQNNGV come from the germline V gene. The CDR3 DNA follows: TGTGCCAGCAGCCGTCAGGGAATGAGCACTGAAGCTTTCTTT. This translates into CASSRQGMSTEAFF. Full variable domain (outside the CDR3, taken from reference TRBV11-2 and TRBJ1-1): EAGVAQSPRYKIIEKRQSVAFWCNPISGHATLYWYQQILGQGPKLLIQFQNNGVVDDSQLPKDRFSAERLKGVDSTLKIQPAKLEDSAVYLCASSRQGMSTEAFFGQGTRLTVV.

The chain carries TRBV14 and TRBJ1-2, with D possibly matching TRBD1 (5 bases). CDR3 length: 13 residues. The germline V gene has CDR1 SGHDN and CDR2 FVKESK. Trimming shortened V by 4 bases and J by 5 bases, and 11 bases separated the two germline ends. The CDR3 sequence: CASSRQGMYGYTF. CDR3 coding DNA: TGTGCCAGCAGCCGCCAGGGAATGTATGGCTACACCTTC. Drawing the rest from reference TRBV14 and TRBJ1-2, the complete variable domain is EAGVTQFPSHSVIEKGQTVTLRCDPISGHDNLYWYRRVMGKEIKFLLHFVKESKQDESGMPNNRFLAERTGGTYSTLKVQPAELEDSGVYFCASSRQGMYGYTFGSGTRLTVV.

The V gene is TRBV5-1, the J gene TRBJ2-3, with 9 positions matching TRBD2. Germline lookup yields CDR1 SGHRS and CDR2 YFSETQ. The CDR3 has 16 residues. The V segment lost 0 bases and the J segment 2 bases; nucleotides outside the gene matches: 4. Here the CDR3 DNA reads TGCGCCAGCAGCTTGGACCTAGCGGGGAACACAGATACGCAGTATTTT. Its translation: CASSLDLAGNTDTQYF.

The CDR3 bases are TGCGCCAGCAGCCTAAACCTCAATGAGCAGTTCTTC. Translated, it gives CASSLNLNEQFF. The rearrangement links TRBV5-1 to TRBJ2-1, with D hard to call. CDR1 and CDR2 from the germline V gene are SGHRS and YFSETQ. The CDR3 is 12 residues long. V gave up 4 bases and J gave up 6 bases, with 8 bases separating them. The whole variable domain, filled in from reference TRBV5-1 and TRBJ2-1, reads KAGVTQTPRYLIKTRGQQVTLSCSPISGHRSVSWYQQTPGQGLQFLFEYFSETQRNKGNFPGRFSGRQFSNSRSEMNVSTLELGDSALYLCASSLNLNEQFFGPGTRLTVL.

The chain employs TRBV4-2 and TRBJ2-1; tentatively, D is TRBD2 (5 bases). Germline V lookup: CDR1 LGHNA, CDR2 YNFKEQ. V was cut by 4 bases and J by 0 bases, with 16 bases left in between. The CDR3 contains 17 residues. CDR3 in DNA: TGTGCCAGCAGCCCCTCCGTGAGCGGCAGCTCCTACAATGAGCAGTTCTTC. Protein sequence: CASSPSVSGSSYNEQFF.

V is TRBV20-1 and J is TRBJ1-2; 7 bases agree with TRBD1. CDR3 length: 13 residues. Germline CDR1 reads DFQATT; CDR2 reads SNEGSKA (reference sequence). Germline trimming cut 3 bases from V and 4 bases from J; bases unmatched to any gene: 5. DNA of the CDR3: TGCAGTGCTAGTGCCAGGGGGATCTATGGCTACACCTTC. It is translated as CSASARGIYGYTF.

This sequence joins TRBV11-2 and TRBJ2-3; 8 nucleotides match TRBD2. Per the germline V gene, CDR1 is SGHAT and CDR2 is FQNNGV. This CDR3 comprises 16 residues. After removal of 1 base from V and 6 bases from J, the junction contained 9 bases not matched to a gene. The CDR3 spells CASSLVAGSIGDTQYF. The CDR3 region has the DNA TGTGCCAGCAGCTTAGTAGCGGGAAGTATAGGTGATACGCAGTATTTT.

The rearrangement uses TRBV4-3 and TRBJ1-6; TRBD1 agrees at 7 bases. Germline V gives CDR1 LGHNA, CDR2 YSLEER. With 0 bases clipped from V and 7 bases from J, the junction kept 6 bases outside the gene matches. CDR3 size: 16 residues. The CDR3 region is CASSQDEDRRNSPLHF. DNA of the CDR3: TGCGCCAGCAGCCAAGATGAGGACAGGCGGAATTCACCCCTCCACTTT.

This clone was seen ten or more times. The rearrangement links TRBV28 to TRBJ1-6; 8 bases are a match to TRBD1. This CDR3 has 20 residues. Trimming cost V 5 bases and J 0 bases; bases outside gene matches: 15. Germline V gene sequence: CDR1 MDHEN, CDR2 SYDVKM. The CDR3 DNA reads as TGTGCCAGCAGTACACAAGCCCCTCGGACAGGGTCCTCCTATAATTCACCCCTCCACTTT. Translating gives CASSTQAPRTGSSYNSPLHF.

The gene calls are TRBV19 and TRBJ1-4, with TRBD1 identical over 7 bases. With V trimmed by 0 bases and J by 1 base, 2 bases remained unmatched. From germline, CDR1 is LNHDA and CDR2 SQIVND (reference sequence). This CDR3 is built from 16 residues. The CDR3 sequence is CASSIEGQRTNEKLFF. The CDR3 coding sequence is TGTGCCAGTAGTATAGAGGGACAGAGAACTAATGAAAAACTGTTTTTT.

The gene calls are TRBV28 and TRBJ1-2; maybe TRBD1 (5 bases). Looked up from germline, CDR1 is MDHEN and CDR2 is SYDVKM. V was pared by 3 bases and J by 7 bases, with 21 bases between. This CDR3 comprises 16 residues. CDR3 in DNA: TGTGCCAGCAGTTTGAGCTTCCAGGGAAGGTTCTCTGGCTACACCTTC. Its protein is CASSLSFQGRFSGYTF.

In its sample, this clone was seen once. This chain connects TRBV10-3 to TRBJ1-5, with 10 bases identical to TRBD1. From germline, CDR1 is ENHRY and CDR2 SYGVKD. Unmatched junction bases numbered 7, after V lost 5 bases and J lost 3 bases. CDR3 size: 16 residues. The CDR3 DNA follows: TGTGCCATCAGTCGGACAGGGGGTCGGGACAATCAGCCCCAGCATTTT. Residues: CAISRTGGRDNQPQHF.

The rearrangement links TRBV2 to TRBJ1-6, with D hard to call. This CDR3 is 14 amino acids long. The ends were cut back, 10 bases at V and 0 bases at J, with 10 bases in the middle. Germline CDR1 is SNHLY and CDR2 is FYNNEI. CDR3 sequence: CATSSSSYNSPLHF. Here the CDR3 DNA reads TGTGCCACCTCCTCGAGCTCCTATAATTCACCCCTCCACTTT.

This clone showed up just a few times. V and J are TRBV19 and TRBJ2-1; 7 bases agree with TRBD2. The CDR3 is 13 amino acids. The ends lost 5 bases at V and 10 bases at J; junction bases unmatched: 8. Germline CDR1 reads LNHDA; CDR2 reads SQIVND (reference sequence). This CDR3 reads CASSGTGGGEQFF. The CDR3 DNA reads as TGTGCCAGTAGTGGGACGGGGGGAGGAGAGCAGTTCTTC.

The chain links TRBV29-1 to TRBJ2-1, with D possibly being TRBD1 (6 bases). This CDR3 is 14 amino acids long. Germline V gene sequence: CDR1 SQVTM, CDR2 ANQGSEA. The V end lost 2 bases, the J end lost 2 bases, and 10 bases lay between the germline ends. The CDR3, as DNA: TGCAGCGTTGAATCCAGGGGCACCTACAATGAGCAGTTCTTC. It specifies CSVESRGTYNEQFF.

The gene calls are TRBV6-5 and TRBJ1-6; D unclear. The CDR3 has 15 amino acids. Germline CDR1 is MNHEY and CDR2 is SVGAGI. Trimming stripped 0 bases from V and 9 bases from J, with 12 bases between. Here the CDR3 DNA reads TGTGCCAGCAGTTACTCACGGGGAGAAGGTTCACCCCTCCACTTT. Its protein product is CASSYSRGEGSPLHF.